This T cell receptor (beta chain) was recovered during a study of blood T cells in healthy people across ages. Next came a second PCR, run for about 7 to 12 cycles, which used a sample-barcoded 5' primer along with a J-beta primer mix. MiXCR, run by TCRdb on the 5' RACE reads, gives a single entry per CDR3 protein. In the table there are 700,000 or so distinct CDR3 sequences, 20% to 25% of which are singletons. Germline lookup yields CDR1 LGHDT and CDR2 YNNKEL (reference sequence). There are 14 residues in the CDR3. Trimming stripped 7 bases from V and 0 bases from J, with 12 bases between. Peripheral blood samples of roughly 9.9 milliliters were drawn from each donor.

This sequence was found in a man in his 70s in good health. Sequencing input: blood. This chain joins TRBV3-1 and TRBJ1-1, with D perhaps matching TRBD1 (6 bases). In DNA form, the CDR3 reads TGTGCCAGCACTCCGGGACACCTGAACACTGAAGCTTTCTTT. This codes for CASTPGHLNTEAFF.